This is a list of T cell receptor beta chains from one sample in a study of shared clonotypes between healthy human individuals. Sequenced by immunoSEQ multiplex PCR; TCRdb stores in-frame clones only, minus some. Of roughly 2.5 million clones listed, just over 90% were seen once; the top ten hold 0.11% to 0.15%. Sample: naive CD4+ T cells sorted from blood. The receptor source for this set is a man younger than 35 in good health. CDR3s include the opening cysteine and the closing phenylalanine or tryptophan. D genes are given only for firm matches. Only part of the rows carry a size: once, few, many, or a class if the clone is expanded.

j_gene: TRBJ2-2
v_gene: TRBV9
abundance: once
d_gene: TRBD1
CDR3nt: TGTGCCAGCAGCGCGAGACAGGGTAGGAACACCGGGGAGCTGTTTTTT
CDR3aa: CASSARQGRNTGELFF

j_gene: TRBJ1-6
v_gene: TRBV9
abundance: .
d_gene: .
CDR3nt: TGTGCCAGCAGCGTTAATTCAGGGTCTACGAATTCACCCCTCCACTTT
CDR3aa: CASSVNSGSTNSPLHF

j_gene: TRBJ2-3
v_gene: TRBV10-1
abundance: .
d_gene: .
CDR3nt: TGCGCCAGCGGCCCCGGAGGCTTTGGGGATACGCAGTATTTT
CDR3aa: CASGPGGFGDTQYF

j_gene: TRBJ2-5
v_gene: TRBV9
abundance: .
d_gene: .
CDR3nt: TGTGCCAGCTCACAAATTCCCGAAGAGACCCAGTACTTC
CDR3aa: CASSQIPEETQYF

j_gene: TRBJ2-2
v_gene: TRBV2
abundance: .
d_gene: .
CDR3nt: TGTGCCAGCAGTGAAATTGGGGTTGGAACCGGGGAGCTGTTTTTT
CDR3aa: CASSEIGVGTGELFF

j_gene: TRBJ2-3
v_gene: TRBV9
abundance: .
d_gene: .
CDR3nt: TGTGCCAGCAGCGTCTTTCCCGATACGCAGTATTTT
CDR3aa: CASSVFPDTQYF

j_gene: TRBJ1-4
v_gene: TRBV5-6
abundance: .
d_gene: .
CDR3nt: TGTGCCAGCAGCTTGGGGCCCCGGGACCTAATAGGAACTAATGAAAAACTGTTTTTT
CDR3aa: CASSLGPRDLIGTNEKLFF

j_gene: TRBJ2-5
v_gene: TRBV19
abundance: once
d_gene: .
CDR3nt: TGTGCCACCTTGGGGGGCTTCCAAGAGACCCAGTACTTC
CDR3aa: CATLGGFQETQYF

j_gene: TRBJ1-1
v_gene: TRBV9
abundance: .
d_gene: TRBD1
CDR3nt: TGTGCCAGCAGCACCACGACAGGGGGTGAAACTGAAGCTTTCTTT
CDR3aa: CASSTTTGGETEAFF

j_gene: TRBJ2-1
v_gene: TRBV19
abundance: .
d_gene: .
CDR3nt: TGTGCCAGTAGCCTCTCGGGACACGGAGGCTATGAGCAGTTCTTC
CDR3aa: CASSLSGHGGYEQFF

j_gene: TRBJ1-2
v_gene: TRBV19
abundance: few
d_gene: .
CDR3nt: TGTGCCAGTAGTTCAGAGAACTATGGCTACACCTTC
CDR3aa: CASSSENYGYTF

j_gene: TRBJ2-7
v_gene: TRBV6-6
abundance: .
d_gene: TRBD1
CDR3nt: TGTGCCAGCAGCCCTACCGGGACAGTCTCCTACGAGCAGTACTTC
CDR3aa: CASSPTGTVSYEQYF

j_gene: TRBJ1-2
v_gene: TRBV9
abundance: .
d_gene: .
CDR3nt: TGTGCCAGCGGCTCCAGCAGGGACAACTATGGCTACACCTTC
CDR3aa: CASGSSRDNYGYTF

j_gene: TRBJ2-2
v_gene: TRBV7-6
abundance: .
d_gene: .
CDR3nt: TGTGCCAGCAGCTTAGGAGGAGCTGCGAACACCGGGGAGCTGTTTTTT
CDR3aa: CASSLGGAANTGELFF

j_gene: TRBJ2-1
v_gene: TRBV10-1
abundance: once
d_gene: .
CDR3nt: TGCGCCAGCAGCCAGGGGACCCTCTGGAATGAGCAGTTCTTC
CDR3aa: CASSQGTLWNEQFF

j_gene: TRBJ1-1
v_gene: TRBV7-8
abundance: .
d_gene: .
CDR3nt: TGTGCCAGCAGCTTGCCACAGGTGAACACTGAAGCTTTCTTT
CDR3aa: CASSLPQVNTEAFF

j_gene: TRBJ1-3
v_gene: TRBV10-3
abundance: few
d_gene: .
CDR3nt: TGTGCCATCAGCCGTGAGGGGAACACCATATATTTT
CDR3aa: CAISREGNTIYF

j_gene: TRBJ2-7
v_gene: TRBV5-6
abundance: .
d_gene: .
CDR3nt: TGTGCCAGCAGCCGTTTCCAGGGTTACGAGCAGTACTTC
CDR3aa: CASSRFQGYEQYF

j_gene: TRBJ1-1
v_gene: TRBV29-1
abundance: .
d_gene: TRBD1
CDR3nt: TGCAGCGCAAACAGGGGAGGTGACACTGAAGCTTTCTTT
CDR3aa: CSANRGGDTEAFF

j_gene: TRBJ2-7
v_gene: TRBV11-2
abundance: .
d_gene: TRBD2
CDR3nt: TGTGCCAGCAGCTTGACTGCTCTGCGGACTAGCGGTTACGAGCAGTACTTC
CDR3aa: CASSLTALRTSGYEQYF

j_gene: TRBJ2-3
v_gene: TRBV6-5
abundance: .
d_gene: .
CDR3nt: TGTGCCAGCAGCCCCTTTGTGGCTGATACGCAGTATTTT
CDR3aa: CASSPFVADTQYF

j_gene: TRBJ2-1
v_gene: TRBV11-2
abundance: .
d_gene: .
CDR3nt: TGTGCCAGCAGCGGGGGAGCCTCCTACAATGAGCAGTTCTTC
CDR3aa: CASSGGASYNEQFF

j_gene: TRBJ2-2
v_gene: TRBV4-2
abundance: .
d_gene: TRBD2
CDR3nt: TGTGCCAGCAGCCCACGGACTAGCCTTGACACCGGGGAGCTGTTTTTT
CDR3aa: CASSPRTSLDTGELFF

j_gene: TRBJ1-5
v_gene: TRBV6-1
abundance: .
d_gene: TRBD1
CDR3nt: TGTGCCAGCAGCGGACAGGAGGGTCAGCCCCAGCATTTT
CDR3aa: CASSGQEGQPQHF

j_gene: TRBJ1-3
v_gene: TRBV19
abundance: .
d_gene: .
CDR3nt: TGTGCCTCCAAGGGAGGGGCCAATACAGGGCGTACCGGCCGAAACACCATATATTTT
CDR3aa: CASKGGANTGRTGRNTIYF

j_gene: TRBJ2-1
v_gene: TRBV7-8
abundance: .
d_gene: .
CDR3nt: TGTGCCAGCAGCCCCCGAGAAGACAATGAGCAGTTCTTC
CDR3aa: CASSPREDNEQFF

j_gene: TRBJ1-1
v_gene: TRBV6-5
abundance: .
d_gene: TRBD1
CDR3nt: TGTGCCAGCAGTTACTGGCGGAGGGGGCTCGCTGAAGCTTTCTTT
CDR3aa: CASSYWRRGLAEAFF

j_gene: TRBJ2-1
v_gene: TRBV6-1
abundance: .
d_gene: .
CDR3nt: TGTGCCAGCAGTGGGCGGGTTGGGGACTCCGAGCAGTTCTTC
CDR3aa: CASSGRVGDSEQFF

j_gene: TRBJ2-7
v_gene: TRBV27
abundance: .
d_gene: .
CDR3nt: TGTGCCAGCAGAACCCGGGACGGTTCCTACGAGCAGTACTTC
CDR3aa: CASRTRDGSYEQYF

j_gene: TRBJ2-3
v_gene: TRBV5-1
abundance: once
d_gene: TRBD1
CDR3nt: TGCGCCAGCAGCTCGGGATTGACCATCAGGGATCGAAAACAGGGGGAAACCCCAACAGATACGCAGTATTTT
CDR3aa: CASSSGLTIRDRKQGETPTDTQYF

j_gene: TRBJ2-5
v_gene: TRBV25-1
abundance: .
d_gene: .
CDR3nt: TGTGCCAGCAGTCCCACGGCAGGAGGGGTTGGGACCCAGTACTTC
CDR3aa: CASSPTAGGVGTQYF

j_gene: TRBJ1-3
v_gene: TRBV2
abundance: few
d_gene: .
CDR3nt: TGTGCCAGCAGGGGGGGAACTGGAAACACCATATATTTT
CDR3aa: CASRGGTGNTIYF

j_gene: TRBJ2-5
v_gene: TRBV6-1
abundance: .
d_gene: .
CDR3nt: TGTGCCAGCAGTGAAGTCCCTCAAGAGACCCAGTACTTC
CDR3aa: CASSEVPQETQYF

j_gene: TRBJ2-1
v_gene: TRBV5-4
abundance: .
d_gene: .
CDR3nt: TGTGCCAGCAGCTTGACGGGACTGGGGGCAATAGCAAATGAGCAGTTCTTC
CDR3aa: CASSLTGLGAIANEQFF

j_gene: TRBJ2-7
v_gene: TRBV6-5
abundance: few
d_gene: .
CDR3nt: TGTGCCAGCAGTTCCCCGGGAGAGCAGTACTTC
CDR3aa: CASSSPGEQYF

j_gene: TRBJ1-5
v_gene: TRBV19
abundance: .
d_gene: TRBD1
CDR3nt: TGTGCCAGTGTCAACAAGGGGGCAGGCGGCAATCAGCCCCAGCATTTT
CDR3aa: CASVNKGAGGNQPQHF

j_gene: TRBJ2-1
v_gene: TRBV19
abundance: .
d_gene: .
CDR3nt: TGTGCCAGTAGTTCCTACCCCGGTCGGGACAATGAGCAGTTCTTC
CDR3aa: CASSSYPGRDNEQFF

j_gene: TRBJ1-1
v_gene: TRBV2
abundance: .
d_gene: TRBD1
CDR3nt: TGTGCCAGCAGGAAGGACAGGGCCCTGGGGATGAACACTGAAGCTTTCTTT
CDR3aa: CASRKDRALGMNTEAFF

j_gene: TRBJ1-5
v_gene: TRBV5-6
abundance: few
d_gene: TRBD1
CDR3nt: TGTGCCAGCAGCTTTCGCATGGGACAGTTTAGCAATCAGCCCCAGCATTTT
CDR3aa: CASSFRMGQFSNQPQHF